A single TCR beta chain is shown here with its context. This sample is drawn from a study of blood T cell repertoires in COVID-19. Whole-study context: Acute-phase and convalescent COVID-19 samples originated in the United States, Italy and Spain.

Original processing methods: Amplification of reference gene primers was used by the study to estimate nucleated cell counts. Method: immunoSEQ multiplex PCR; TCRdb's copy keeps in-frame clones and lacks some. V and J calls plus clone size are reproduced from that table; the DNA served to infer D and trimming. The sample holds approximately 50,000 clones, approximately 87% seen once. The germline V and J ends were trimmed by 5 bases and 1 base, with 8 bases remaining between them. Germline CDR1 is MNHEY and CDR2 is SMNVEV (reference sequence). This CDR3 spans 13 amino acids. The receptor was isolated from a man in his forties or fifties with acute or convalescent COVID-19. The sample consisted of peripheral blood. This chain connects TRBV27 to TRBJ2-5; no firm D call. The CDR3 DNA is TGTGCCAGCAGTAGGAGACCCCAAGAGACCCAGTACTTC. Its translation is CASSRRPQETQYF.